The clone carrying this T cell receptor (beta chain) was observed a handful of times. Its antigen is currently unknown. This entry belongs to a study of T cell repertoires in cytomegalovirus infection. Trimming stripped 8 bases from V and 1 base from J, with 17 bases between. The CDR3 has 15 residues. Germline CDR1 reads MNHGY; CDR2 reads SAAAGT. TCRdb ran MiXCR on the reads and lists one entry per CDR3 protein. Of fewer than 200,000 distinct CDR3 sequences listed, about a fifth were seen once; the top ten hold under 30%. The source is a human donor in good health (CMV status not recorded). Some clones in this sample may be carry-over from other donors' samples. Sample: CD8+ T cells from cultured PBMCs, taken from culture after CMV antigen stimulation. This chain joins TRBV6-8 and TRBJ1-1; no reliable D call. CDR3 protein: CASYTYTHGNTEAFF. The CDR3 DNA is TGTGCCAGCTATACCTATACGCACGGGAACACTGAAGCTTTCTTT.